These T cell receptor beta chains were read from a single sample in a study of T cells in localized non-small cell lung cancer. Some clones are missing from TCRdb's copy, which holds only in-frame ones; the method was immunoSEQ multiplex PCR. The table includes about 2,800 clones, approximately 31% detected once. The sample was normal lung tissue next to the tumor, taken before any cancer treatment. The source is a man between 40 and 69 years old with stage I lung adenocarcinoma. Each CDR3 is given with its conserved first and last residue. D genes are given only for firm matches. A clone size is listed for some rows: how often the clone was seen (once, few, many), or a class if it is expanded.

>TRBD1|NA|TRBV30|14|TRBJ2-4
TGTGCCTGGGACAGGGGTAAAGAGAGAAACATTCAGTACTTC
CAWDRGKERNIQYF
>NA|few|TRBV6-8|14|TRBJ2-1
TGTGCCATCATCGACAGTGTGACCTACAATGAGCAGTTCTTC
CAIIDSVTYNEQFF
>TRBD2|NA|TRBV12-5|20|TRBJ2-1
TGTGCTAGTGGTTCCCTTCGGCGGGGGGGCCTAAGGGGACCAAGCAATGAGCAGTTCTTC
CASGSLRRGGLRGPSNEQFF
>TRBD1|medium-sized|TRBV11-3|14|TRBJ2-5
TGTGCCAGCAGCCCCTCAGGGACAGAAGAGACCCAGTACTTC
CASSPSGTEETQYF
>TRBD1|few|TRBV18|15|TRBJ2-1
TGTGCCAGCTCCCCCCGGGGGACAGGATACAATGAGCAGTTCTTC
CASSPRGTGYNEQFF
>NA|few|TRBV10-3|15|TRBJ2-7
TGTGCCATCAGTGAGATCAGCGGTACCTCCTACGAGCAGTACTTC
CAISEISGTSYEQYF
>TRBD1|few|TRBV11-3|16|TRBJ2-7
TGTGCCAGCAGCCCCATTGGGACAGGGGGCTATTCCGAGCAGTACTTC
CASSPIGTGGYSEQYF
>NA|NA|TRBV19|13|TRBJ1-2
TGTGCCAGTAGTATAGGCCCTCTCAATGGCTACACCTTC
CASSIGPLNGYTF
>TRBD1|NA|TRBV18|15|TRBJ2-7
TGTGCCAGCTCACCGATACAGGGGTACGACGGCGAGCAGTACTTC
CASSPIQGYDGEQYF
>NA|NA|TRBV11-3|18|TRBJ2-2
TGTGCCAGCAGCCCACGGGGTAGCGGTCCGGGGGAAACCGGGGAGCTGTTTTTT
CASSPRGSGPGETGELFF
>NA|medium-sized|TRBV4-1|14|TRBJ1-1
TGCGCCAGCAGCCAAGATACAGGAAGGGCTGAAGCTTTCTTT
CASSQDTGRAEAFF
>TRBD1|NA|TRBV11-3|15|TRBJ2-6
TGTGCCAGCAGCTCAGGGGGCTCTGGGGCCAACGTCCTGACTTTC
CASSSGGSGANVLTF
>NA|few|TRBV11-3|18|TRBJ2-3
TGTGCCAGCAGCTTAGAGGCCCGGGACGGGGGTTTCACAGATACGCAGTATTTT
CASSLEARDGGFTDTQYF
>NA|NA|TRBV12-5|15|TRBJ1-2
TGTGCTAGTGGCCTTGGATGGGGAGGCGACTATGGCTACACCTTC
CASGLGWGGDYGYTF
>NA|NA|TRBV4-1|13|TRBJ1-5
TGCGCCAGCAGCCAAGAAAGGTGGCAGCCCCAGCATTTT
CASSQERWQPQHF
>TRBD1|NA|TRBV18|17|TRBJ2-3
TGTGCCAGCTCACCACCTCCTTCAGGGGGAGGCACAGATACGCAGTATTTT
CASSPPPSGGGTDTQYF
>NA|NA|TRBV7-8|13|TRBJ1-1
TGTGCCAGCAGCTACAGCGTGAACACTGAAGCTTTCTTT
CASSYSVNTEAFF
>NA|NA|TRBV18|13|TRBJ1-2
TGTGCCAGCTCACCAGAAGGGATGAATGGCTACACCTTC
CASSPEGMNGYTF
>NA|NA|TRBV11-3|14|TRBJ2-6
TGTGCCAGCAGCTTAAGCTACGGGGCCAACGTCCTGACTTTC
CASSLSYGANVLTF
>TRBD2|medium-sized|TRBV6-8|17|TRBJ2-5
TGTGCCAGCAGGCCGGGACTAGCGGGGGGCACACAAGAGACCCAGTACTTC
CASRPGLAGGTQETQYF
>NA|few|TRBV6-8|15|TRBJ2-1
TGTGCCAGCAGTGACCGGGGATCGGGGCACAATGAGCAGTTCTTC
CASSDRGSGHNEQFF
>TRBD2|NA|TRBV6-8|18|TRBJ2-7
TGTGCCAGTACTTATTCGGCGAGCGGGGGGGGAAGCTCCTACGAGCAGTACTTC
CASTYSASGGGSSYEQYF
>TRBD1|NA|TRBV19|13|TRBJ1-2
TGTGCCAGCCGGGGACAGCGATATTATGGCTACACCTTC
CASRGQRYYGYTF
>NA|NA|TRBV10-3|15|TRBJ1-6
TGTGCCATCAGTGAGTTCCCACGGGGTAGATCACCCCTCCACTTT
CAISEFPRGRSPLHF
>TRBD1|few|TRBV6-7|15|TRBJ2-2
TGTGCCAGCAGTTCCACAGGGGCAAACACCGGGGAGCTGTTTTTT
CASSSTGANTGELFF
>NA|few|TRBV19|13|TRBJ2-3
TGTGCCAGTAGTATTCTGAGTGGGGATACGCAGTATTTT
CASSILSGDTQYF
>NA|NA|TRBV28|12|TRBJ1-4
TGTGCCAGCAAAAGGCCCGCGGAAAAACTGTTTTTT
CASKRPAEKLFF
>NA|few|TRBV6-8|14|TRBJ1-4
TGTGCCAGCAGTCATCCGGACAGTCAGGAAAAACTGTTTTTT
CASSHPDSQEKLFF
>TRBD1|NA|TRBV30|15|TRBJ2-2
TGTGCCTGGAGTGGCGATACAGGGGCCCTTGGGGAGCTGTTTTTT
CAWSGDTGALGELFF
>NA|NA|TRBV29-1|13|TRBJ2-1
TGCAGCGTTGTGAGTACAGGGGAGGTAGAGCAGTTCTTC
CSVVSTGEVEQFF
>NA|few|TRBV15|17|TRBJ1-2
TGTGCCACCAGCAGAGATCTCTCCGAGGGGCACAGCGATGGCTACACCTTC
CATSRDLSEGHSDGYTF
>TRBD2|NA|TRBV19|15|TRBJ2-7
TGTGCCAGTACCCCCTATGGTGGGGGACTATACGAGCAGTACTTC
CASTPYGGGLYEQYF
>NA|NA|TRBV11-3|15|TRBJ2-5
TGTGCCAGCAGCCCTTCCGGGCGGGGGCTAGAGACCCAGTACTTC
CASSPSGRGLETQYF
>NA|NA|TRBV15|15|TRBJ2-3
TGTGCCACCAGACTTAGAGGGCAAAGCACAGATACGCAGTATTTT
CATRLRGQSTDTQYF
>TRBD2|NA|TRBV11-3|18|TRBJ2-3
TGTGCCAGCAGCTTAAGCCCCGTGAGCGCGGGAGGGCCTTATACGCAGTATTTT
CASSLSPVSAGGPYTQYF
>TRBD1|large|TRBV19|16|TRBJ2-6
TGTGGAGTTCCGGGGACAGGGATCTCTGGGGCCAACGTCCTGACTTTC
CGVPGTGISGANVLTF
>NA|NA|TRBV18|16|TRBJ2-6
TGTGCCAGCTCACCATTTGGGTTAGGTGGGGCCAACGTCCTGACTTTC
CASSPFGLGGANVLTF
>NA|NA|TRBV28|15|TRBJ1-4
TGTGCCAGCAGACGCCAGGGGTCAACTAATGAAAAACTGTTTTTT
CASRRQGSTNEKLFF
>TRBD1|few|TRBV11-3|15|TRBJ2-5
TGTGCCAGCAGCTTCGGGACAGGGTATCGAGAGACCCAGTACTTC
CASSFGTGYRETQYF
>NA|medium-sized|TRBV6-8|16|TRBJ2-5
TGTGCCAGCAGTTACTCGACTGCGGCCTCCCAAGAGACCCAGTACTTC
CASSYSTAASQETQYF
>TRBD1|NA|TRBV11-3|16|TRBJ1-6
TGTGCCAGCAGCCGTCCGAACGGACAGGGCTATTCACCCCTCCACTTT
CASSRPNGQGYSPLHF
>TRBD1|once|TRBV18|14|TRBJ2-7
TGTGCCAGCTCACCACAAGGACAGGGCTACGAGCAGTACTTC
CASSPQGQGYEQYF
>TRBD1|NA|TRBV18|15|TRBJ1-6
TGTGCCAGCTCACCATTAGGGACAGGCAATTCACCCCTCCACTTT
CASSPLGTGNSPLHF
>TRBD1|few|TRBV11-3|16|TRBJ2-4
TGTGCCAGCAGCTTAGTCGCCGGACAGGTTTCGGGCATTCAGTACTTC
CASSLVAGQVSGIQYF
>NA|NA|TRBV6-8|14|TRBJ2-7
TGTGCCACGGGCCCTTCGGGGGGCGCCTACGAGCAGTACTTC
CATGPSGGAYEQYF
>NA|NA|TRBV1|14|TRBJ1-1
TGCGCCAGCAGTCTCTCCCGGGGGGGGCGAGGTGCTTTCTTT
CASSLSRGGRGAFF
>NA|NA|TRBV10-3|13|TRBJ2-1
TGTGCCATCAGTGAATGGAGTCGGGATGAGCAGTTCTTC
CAISEWSRDEQFF
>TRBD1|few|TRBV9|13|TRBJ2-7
TGTGCCAGCACTCTCCGGGACAGCTACGAGCAGTACTTC
CASTLRDSYEQYF
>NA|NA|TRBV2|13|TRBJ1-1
TGTGCCAGCAGGGGGTATGAGGGGGATGAAGCTTTCTTT
CASRGYEGDEAFF
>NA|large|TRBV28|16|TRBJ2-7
TGTGCCAGCAGTTTGGAGGAGAGCCTACTAAACTACGAGCAGTACTTC
CASSLEESLLNYEQYF
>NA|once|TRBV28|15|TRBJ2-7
TGTGCCAGCAGTCTTTCCCTAAGCGGAACCTACGAGCAGTACTTC
CASSLSLSGTYEQYF
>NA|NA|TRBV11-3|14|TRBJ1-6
TGTGCCAGCAGCCAAGCAGGGTACGGGTCACCCCTCCACTTT
CASSQAGYGSPLHF
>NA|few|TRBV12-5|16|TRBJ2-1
TGTGCTAGTGGTTTACCGACGGGGGCCGTGATTTATGAGCAGTTCTTC
CASGLPTGAVIYEQFF
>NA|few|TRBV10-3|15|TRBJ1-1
TGTGCCATCAGATCCGAGAAACACAAGAACACTGAAGCTTTCTTT
CAIRSEKHKNTEAFF
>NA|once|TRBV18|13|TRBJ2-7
TGTGCCAGCTCACCTCCGGACTCCTACGAGCAGTACTTC
CASSPPDSYEQYF
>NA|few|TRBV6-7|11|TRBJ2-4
TGTGCCAGCAGTGGGAATCACATTCAGTACTTC
CASSGNHIQYF
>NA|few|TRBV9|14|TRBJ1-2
TGTGCCAGCAGCGTAGGTTCTGGGGGCAATGGCTACACCTTC
CASSVGSGGNGYTF
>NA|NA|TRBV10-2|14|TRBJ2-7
TGCGCCAGCAGTGAGTATGTGGGGACCACCCCGCAGTACTTC
CASSEYVGTTPQYF
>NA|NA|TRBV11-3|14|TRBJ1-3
TGTGCCAGCAGCTTAGATTCCTCTGGAAACACCATATATTTT
CASSLDSSGNTIYF
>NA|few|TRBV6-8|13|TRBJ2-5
TGTGCCAGCAGCTACCGACTGGAGGAGACCCAGTACTTC
CASSYRLEETQYF